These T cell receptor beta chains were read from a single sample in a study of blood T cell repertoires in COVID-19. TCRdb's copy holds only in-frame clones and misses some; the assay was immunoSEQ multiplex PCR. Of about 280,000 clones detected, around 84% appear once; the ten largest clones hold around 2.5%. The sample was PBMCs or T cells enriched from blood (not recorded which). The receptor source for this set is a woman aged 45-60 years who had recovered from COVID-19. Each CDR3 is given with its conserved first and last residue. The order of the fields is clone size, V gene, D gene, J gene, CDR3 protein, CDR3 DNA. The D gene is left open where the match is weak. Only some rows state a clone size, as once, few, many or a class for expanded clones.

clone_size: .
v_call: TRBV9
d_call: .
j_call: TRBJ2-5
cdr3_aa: CASSDTGSHITETQYF
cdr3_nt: TGTGCCAGCAGCGACACGGGTTCCCACATTACGGAGACCCAGTACTTC

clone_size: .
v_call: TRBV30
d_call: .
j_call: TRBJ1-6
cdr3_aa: CAWRMGASNSPLHF
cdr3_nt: TGTGCCTGGAGAATGGGGGCGTCTAATTCACCCCTCCACTTT

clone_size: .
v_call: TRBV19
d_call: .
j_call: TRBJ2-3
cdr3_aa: CASSMSGTDTQYF
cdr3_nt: TGTGCCAGTAGTATGTCGGGCACAGATACGCAGTATTTT

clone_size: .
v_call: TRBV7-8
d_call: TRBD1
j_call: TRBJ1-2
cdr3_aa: CASRPNDRGVRLPYGYTF
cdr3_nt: TGTGCCAGCAGACCAAACGACAGGGGTGTAAGACTTCCCTATGGCTACACCTTC

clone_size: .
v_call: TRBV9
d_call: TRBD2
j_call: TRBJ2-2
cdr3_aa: CASSVFPGGPTGELFF
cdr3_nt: TGTGCCAGCAGCGTTTTCCCGGGGGGGCCCACCGGGGAGCTGTTTTTT

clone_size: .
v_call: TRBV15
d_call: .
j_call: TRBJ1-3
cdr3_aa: CATSRRGSGNTIYF
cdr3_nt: TGTGCCACCAGCAGGCGGGGAAGTGGAAACACCATATATTTT

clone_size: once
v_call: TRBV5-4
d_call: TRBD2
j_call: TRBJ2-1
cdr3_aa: CASSLGVTSGYNEQFF
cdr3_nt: TGTGCCAGCAGCTTGGGGGTGACTAGCGGGTACAATGAGCAGTTCTTC

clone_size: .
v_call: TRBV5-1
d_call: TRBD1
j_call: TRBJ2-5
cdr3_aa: CASSSGTAKETQYF
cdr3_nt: TGCGCCAGCAGCTCCGGGACAGCGAAAGAGACCCAGTACTTC

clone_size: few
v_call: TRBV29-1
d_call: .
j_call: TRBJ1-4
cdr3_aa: CSVSESPNEKLFF
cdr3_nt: TGCAGCGTGAGCGAGTCCCCAAATGAAAAACTGTTTTTT

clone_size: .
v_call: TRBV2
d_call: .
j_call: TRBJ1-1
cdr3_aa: CASSGGDGGAFF
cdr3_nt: TGTGCCAGCAGTGGGGGGGACGGTGGCGCTTTCTTT

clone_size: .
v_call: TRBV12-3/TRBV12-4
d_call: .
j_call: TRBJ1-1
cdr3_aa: CASRIDRNTEAFF
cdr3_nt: TGTGCCAGTCGGATTGACAGGAACACTGAAGCTTTCTTT

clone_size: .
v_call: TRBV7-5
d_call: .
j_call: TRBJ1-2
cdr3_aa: CVRSAGTDPSPNYGYTF
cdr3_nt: TGTGTCAGAAGCGCCGGGACAGATCCTAGCCCAAACTATGGCTACACCTTC

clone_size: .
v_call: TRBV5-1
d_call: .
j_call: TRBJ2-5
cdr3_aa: CASRGEGETQYF
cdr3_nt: TGCGCCAGCCGGGGTGAGGGAGAGACCCAGTACTTC

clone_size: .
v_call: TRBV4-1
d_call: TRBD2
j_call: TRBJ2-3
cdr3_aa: CASSHRTSGGPTDTQYF
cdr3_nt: TGCGCCAGCAGCCATCGGACTAGCGGGGGCCCCACAGATACGCAGTATTTT

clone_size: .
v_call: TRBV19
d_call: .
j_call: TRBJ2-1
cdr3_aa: CASSSRGEQFF
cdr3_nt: TGTGCCAGTAGTTCCCGGGGTGAGCAGTTCTTC

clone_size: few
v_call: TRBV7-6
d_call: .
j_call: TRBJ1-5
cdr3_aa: CASSRNLNQPQHF
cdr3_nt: TGTGCCAGCAGCCGCAATCTAAATCAGCCCCAGCATTTT

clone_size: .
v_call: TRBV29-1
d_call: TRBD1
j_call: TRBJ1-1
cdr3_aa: CSVSGQGAVEAFF
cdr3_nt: TGCAGCGTTTCGGGACAGGGGGCGGTGGAAGCTTTCTTT

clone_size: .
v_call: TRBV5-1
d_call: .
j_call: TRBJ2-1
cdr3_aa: CASSLAPSVQNEQFF
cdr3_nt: TGCGCCAGCAGCTTGGCCCCCAGTGTCCAAAATGAGCAGTTCTTC

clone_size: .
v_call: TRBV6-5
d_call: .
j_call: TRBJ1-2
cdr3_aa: CASSLQGRLGYGYTF
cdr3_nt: TGTGCCAGCAGTTTGCAGGGCCGATTGGGGTATGGCTACACCTTC

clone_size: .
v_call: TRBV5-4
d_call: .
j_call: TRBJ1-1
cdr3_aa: CASSRGGGTEAFF
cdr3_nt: TGTGCCAGCAGCCGTGGGGGGGGAACTGAAGCTTTCTTT

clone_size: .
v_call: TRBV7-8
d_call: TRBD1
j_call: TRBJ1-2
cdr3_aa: CASSAPLGGPTYGYTF
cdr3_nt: TGTGCCAGCAGCGCACCACTAGGGGGCCCTACCTATGGCTACACCTTC

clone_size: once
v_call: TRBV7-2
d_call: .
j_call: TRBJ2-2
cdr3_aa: CASSLQGRAFGTGELFF
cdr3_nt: TGTGCCAGCAGCTTACAGGGGAGGGCCTTTGGCACCGGGGAGCTGTTTTTT

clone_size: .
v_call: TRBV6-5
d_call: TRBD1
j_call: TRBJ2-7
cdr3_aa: CASSFYTGGYEQYF
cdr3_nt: TGTGCCAGCAGCTTCTACACAGGGGGCTACGAGCAGTACTTC

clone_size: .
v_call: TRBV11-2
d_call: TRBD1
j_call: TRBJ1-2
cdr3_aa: CASSFRLKTGGDGYTF
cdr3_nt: TGTGCCAGCAGCTTCCGCTTAAAAACAGGGGGTGATGGCTACACCTTC

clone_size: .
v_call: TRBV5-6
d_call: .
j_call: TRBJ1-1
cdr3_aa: CASSFAYRVNTEAFF
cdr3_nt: TGTGCCAGCAGCTTCGCCTACAGGGTTAACACTGAAGCTTTCTTT

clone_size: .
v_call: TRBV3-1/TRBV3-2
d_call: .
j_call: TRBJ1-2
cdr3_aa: CASSQDRRGVGGYTF
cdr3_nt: TGTGCCAGCAGCCAAGATCGACGGGGGGTGGGCGGCTACACCTTC

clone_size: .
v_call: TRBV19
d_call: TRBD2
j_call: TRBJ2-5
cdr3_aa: CASSSQRGRQETQYF
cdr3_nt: TGTGCCAGTAGTTCCCAGCGGGGCCGTCAAGAGACCCAGTACTTC

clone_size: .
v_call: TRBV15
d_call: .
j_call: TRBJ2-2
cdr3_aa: CATSRGPGSTGELFF
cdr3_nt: TGTGCCACCAGCAGAGGGCCGGGGAGCACCGGGGAGCTGTTTTTT

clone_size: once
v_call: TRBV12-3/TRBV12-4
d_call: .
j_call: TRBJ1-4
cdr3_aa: CASSLGQRLFF
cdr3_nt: TGTGCCAGCAGTTTGGGGCAGAGATTGTTTTTT

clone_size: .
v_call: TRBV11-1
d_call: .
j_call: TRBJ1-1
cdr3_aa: CASSQRGRGFEAFF
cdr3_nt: TGTGCCAGCAGCCAGCGGGGTAGAGGGTTTGAAGCTTTCTTT

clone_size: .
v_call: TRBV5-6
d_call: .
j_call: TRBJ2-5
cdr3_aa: CASSLLTRRETQYF
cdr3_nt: TGTGCCAGCAGCCTCTTGACTAGGCGGGAGACCCAGTACTTC

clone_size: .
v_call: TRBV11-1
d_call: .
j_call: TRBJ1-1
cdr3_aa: CASSLASHEAFF
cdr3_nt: TGTGCCAGCAGCTTAGCGTCACATGAAGCTTTCTTT

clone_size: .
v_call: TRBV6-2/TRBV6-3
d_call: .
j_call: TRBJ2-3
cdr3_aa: CASSGAGTRTDTQYF
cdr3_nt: TGTGCCAGCAGTGGGGCGGGGACGAGAACAGATACGCAGTATTTT

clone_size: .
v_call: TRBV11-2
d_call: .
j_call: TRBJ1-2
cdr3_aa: CASSPSGFFPYGYTF
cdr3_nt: TGTGCCAGCAGCCCGTCAGGTTTTTTCCCCTATGGCTACACCTTC

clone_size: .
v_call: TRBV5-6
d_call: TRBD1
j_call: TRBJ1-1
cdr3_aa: CASSFQSGTGSTEAFF
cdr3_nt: TGTGCCAGCAGTTTTCAGTCCGGGACAGGGTCCACTGAAGCTTTCTTT